This T cell receptor (beta chain) is from a study of cytomegalovirus exposure and HLA in healthy donors. As for the study in general: There were 350 to 400 genotyped donors. Of these, about 81% fell in the genetic ancestry cluster associated with self-reported Caucasian donors. Study results and limitations: TCR beta sequences reportedly predicted most subjects' HLA-A and HLA-B alleles accurately. Data from an earlier analysis indicated that most TCR beta V segments were productive either about 90% or about 30% of the time.

As concerns this clone: Its specificity is unknown.

The V gene end was trimmed by 4 bases and the J gene end by 7 bases; junction bases not matched to a gene: 7. CDR3 size: 15 residues. Per germline, CDR1 SGHTA and CDR2 FQGNSA. The study ran its PCR with 60 Vbeta and 13 Jbeta primers. In the study's own analysis: Approximately 9.9 million shared chains were among the approximately 82 million unique TCR beta chains that a later analysis counted. The assay was immunoSEQ multiplex PCR, and TCRdb's table has in-frame clones only and misses some. V and J calls and clone size follow that table, whereas D and trimming were derived from the DNA. The profile shows 110,000 to 150,000 clones, roughly 70% of them singletons.

This rearrangement joins TRBV7-2 to TRBJ2-5; 12 bases are shared with TRBD2. Sequenced sample: PBMCs. The receptor's source is a woman aged 55-75 years in good health and CMV-seropositive. The CDR3, as DNA: TGTGCCAGCAGCTCCGGGACTAGCGGGCGGGGGACCCAGTACTTC. It translates to CASSSGTSGRGTQYF.